Listed below are T cell receptor beta chains from one sample, sequenced in a study of blood T cell repertoires in COVID-19. Libraries were prepared by immunoSEQ multiplex PCR; TCRdb keeps only in-frame clonotypes and omits some of them. This sample has a few hundred thousand clones, with approximately 80% found just once. The sample consisted of peripheral blood. These receptors came from a woman aged 50 to 65 with acute or convalescent COVID-19. Both conserved end residues are part of each CDR3.

J gene,V gene,CDR3 protein
TRBJ2-2,TRBV13,CASSAGTGVTGELFF
TRBJ2-2,TRBV2,CASSESSGGAGELFF
TRBJ2-7,TRBV7-2,CASSLVAGTPYEQYF
TRBJ2-1,TRBV18,CASSPGGEQFF
TRBJ1-5,TRBV12-3/TRBV12-4,CASKGTGNQPQHF
TRBJ2-7,TRBV11-1,CASSYRGPRTYEQYF
TRBJ2-7,TRBV30,CAWSLQGFSYEQYF
TRBJ2-7,TRBV2,CASRGARGQGALVQYF
TRBJ1-5,TRBV24-1,CATGDRGPGQPQHF
TRBJ2-1,TRBV20-1,CSASGVGGRPYNEQFF
TRBJ1-1,TRBV10-3,CAIGRGTEAFF
TRBJ1-6,TRBV6-5,CASSYGGASPLHF
TRBJ1-5,TRBV7-2,CASSLGRRGPQHF
TRBJ1-6,TRBV27,CASSFLDRGLNSPLHF
TRBJ1-1,TRBV7-3,CASSLSGAGTEAFF
TRBJ2-3,TRBV5-1,CASSLRGGGSTDTQYF
TRBJ2-2,TRBV6-2/TRBV6-3,CASSWDSNTGELFF
TRBJ2-7,TRBV6-2/TRBV6-3,CASSYWQTSYEQYF
TRBJ2-1,TRBV24-1,CATRRQGPREQFF
TRBJ1-1,TRBV4-1,CASSQRDPGMVAFF
TRBJ1-2,TRBV28,CASSFAQDYGYTF
TRBJ1-1,TRBV5-8,CASNLMQGARISTEAFF
TRBJ2-1,TRBV24-1,CATSEGTGLVNEQFF
TRBJ2-7,TRBV19,CASSPTHSYEQYF
TRBJ1-4,TRBV18,CASSPIPGANEKLFF
TRBJ2-7,TRBV2,CASSLSEQYF
TRBJ2-1,TRBV24-1,CATSDSRGTRYNEQFF
TRBJ2-7,TRBV28,CASSFPTAAGGYEQYF
TRBJ1-1,TRBV30,CAWSVGTGGRNTEAFF
TRBJ1-2,TRBV28,CASSPTGDYGYTF
TRBJ1-2,TRBV15,CATRNTWTNANYGYTF
TRBJ1-3,TRBV24-1,CATNHRGSGGNTIYF
TRBJ2-3,TRBV9,CASSVAVGGGAPDTQYF
TRBJ2-1,TRBV6-4,CASSDSASGIANEQFF
TRBJ2-3,TRBV27,CASSLQGSTDTQYF
TRBJ2-7,TRBV25-1,CASSESAGVREQYF
TRBJ2-7,TRBV14,CASSHTDRTPYEQYF
TRBJ1-1,TRBV7-8,CASSWDRGTEAFF
TRBJ2-1,TRBV4-3,CASSQVYGLAGGYLTYNEQFF
TRBJ2-1,TRBV27,CASSPPPRRAFGNEQFF
TRBJ1-2,TRBV29-1,CSVSSRNYGYTF
TRBJ2-5,TRBV7-7,CASSLYEGQETQYF
TRBJ1-1,TRBV28,CASRRDMNTEAFF
TRBJ2-7,TRBV27,CASMVAGFGTYEQYF
TRBJ1-6,TRBV30,CAWSLGLNSPLHF
TRBJ2-3,TRBV28,CASARLAGATDTQYF
TRBJ1-2,TRBV24-1,CATSDFRGDVGYTF
TRBJ2-2,TRBV28,CASGNPSGSGELFF